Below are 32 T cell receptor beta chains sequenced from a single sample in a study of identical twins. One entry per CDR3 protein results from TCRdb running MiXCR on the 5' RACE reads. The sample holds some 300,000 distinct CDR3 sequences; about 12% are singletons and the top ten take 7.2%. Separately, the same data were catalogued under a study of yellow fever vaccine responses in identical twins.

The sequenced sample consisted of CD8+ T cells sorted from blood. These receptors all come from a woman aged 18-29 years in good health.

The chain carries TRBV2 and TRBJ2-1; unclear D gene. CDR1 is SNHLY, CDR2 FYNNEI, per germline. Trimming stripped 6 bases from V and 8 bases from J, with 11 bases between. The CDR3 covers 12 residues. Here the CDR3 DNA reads TGTGCCAGCAGGGTATGGCAAGATGAGCAGTTCTTC. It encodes CASRVWQDEQFF. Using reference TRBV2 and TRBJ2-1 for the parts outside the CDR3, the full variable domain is EPEVTQTPSHQVTQMGQEVILRCVPISNHLYFYWYRQILGQKVEFLVSFYNNEISEKSEIFDDQFSVERPDGSNFTLKIRSTKLEDSAMYFCASRVWQDEQFFGPGTRLTVL.

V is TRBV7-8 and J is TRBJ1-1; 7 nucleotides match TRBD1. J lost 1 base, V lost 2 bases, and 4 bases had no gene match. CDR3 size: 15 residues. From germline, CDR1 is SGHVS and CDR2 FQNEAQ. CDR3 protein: CASSLMRTGNTEAFF. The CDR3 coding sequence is TGTGCCAGCAGCTTAATGAGGACAGGGAACACTGAAGCTTTCTTT.

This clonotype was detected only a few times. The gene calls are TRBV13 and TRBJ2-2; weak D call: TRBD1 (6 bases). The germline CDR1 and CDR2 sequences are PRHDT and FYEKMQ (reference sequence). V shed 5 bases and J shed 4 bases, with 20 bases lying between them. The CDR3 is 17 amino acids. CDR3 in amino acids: CASSPYPGTQGTGELFF. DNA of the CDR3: TGTGCCAGCAGCCCATACCCCGGGACACAGGGCACCGGGGAGCTGTTTTTT.

CDR3 DNA: TGTGCCAGCAGTTCTGGTGGCAGGTTCTACTCTGGGGCCAACGTCCTGACTTTC. This codes for CASSSGGRFYSGANVLTF. This rearrangement joins TRBV27 to TRBJ2-6; D is unclear. CDR3 size: 18 residues. The V gene's germline CDR1 is MNHEY and CDR2 SMNVEV (reference sequence). Trimming cost V 4 bases and J 0 bases, with 16 bases left between them.

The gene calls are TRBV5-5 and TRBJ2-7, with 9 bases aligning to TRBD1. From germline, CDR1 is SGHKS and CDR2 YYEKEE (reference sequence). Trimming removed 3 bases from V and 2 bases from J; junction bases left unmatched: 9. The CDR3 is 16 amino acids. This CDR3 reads CASSSGTGILAYEQYF. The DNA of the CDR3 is TGTGCCAGCAGCTCCGGGACAGGGATCCTAGCCTACGAGCAGTACTTC.

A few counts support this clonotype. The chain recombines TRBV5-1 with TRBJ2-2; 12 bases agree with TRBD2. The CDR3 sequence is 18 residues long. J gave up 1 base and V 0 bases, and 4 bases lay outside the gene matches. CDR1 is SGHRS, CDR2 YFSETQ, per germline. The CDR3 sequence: CASSLVLAGGWNTGELFF. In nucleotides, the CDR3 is TGCGCCAGCAGCTTGGTACTAGCGGGAGGCTGGAACACCGGGGAGCTGTTTTTT.

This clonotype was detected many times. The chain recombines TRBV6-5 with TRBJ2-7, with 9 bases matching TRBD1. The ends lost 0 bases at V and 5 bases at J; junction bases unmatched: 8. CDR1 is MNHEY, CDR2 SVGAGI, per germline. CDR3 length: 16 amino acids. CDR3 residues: CASSYSRDRVLDEQYV. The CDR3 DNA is TGTGCCAGCAGTTACTCGAGGGACAGGGTTCTCGACGAGCAGTACGTC.

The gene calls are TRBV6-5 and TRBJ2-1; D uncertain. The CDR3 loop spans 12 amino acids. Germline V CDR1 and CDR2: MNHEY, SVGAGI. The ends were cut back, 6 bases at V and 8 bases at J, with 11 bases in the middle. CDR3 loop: CASRAPSDEQFF. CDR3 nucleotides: TGTGCCAGCAGGGCCCCATCGGATGAGCAGTTCTTC.

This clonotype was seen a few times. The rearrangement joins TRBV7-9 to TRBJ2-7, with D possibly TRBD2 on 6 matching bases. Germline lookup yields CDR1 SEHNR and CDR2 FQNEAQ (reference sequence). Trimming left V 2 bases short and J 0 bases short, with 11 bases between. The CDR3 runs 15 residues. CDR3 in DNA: TGTGCCAGCAGCTTACCCCGGGAGAACTCCTACGAGCAGTACTTC. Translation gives CASSLPRENSYEQYF. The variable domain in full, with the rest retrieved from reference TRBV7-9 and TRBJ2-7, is DTGVSQNPRHKITKRGQNVTFRCDPISEHNRLYWYRQTLGQGPEFLTYFQNEAQLEKSRLLSDRFSAERPKGSFSTLEIQRTEQGDSAMYLCASSLPRENSYEQYFGPGTRLTVT.

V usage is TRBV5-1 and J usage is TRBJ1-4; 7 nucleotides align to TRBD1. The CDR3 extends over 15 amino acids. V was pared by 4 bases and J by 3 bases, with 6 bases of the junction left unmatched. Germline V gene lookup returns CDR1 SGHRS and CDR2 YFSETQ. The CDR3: CASSDQGQSNEKLFF. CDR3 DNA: TGCGCCAGCAGCGACCAGGGACAGTCTAATGAAAAACTGTTTTTT.

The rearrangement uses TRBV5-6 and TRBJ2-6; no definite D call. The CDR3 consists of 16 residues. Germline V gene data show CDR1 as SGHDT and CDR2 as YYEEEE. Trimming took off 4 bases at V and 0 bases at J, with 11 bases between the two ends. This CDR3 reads CASSLELSSGANVLTF. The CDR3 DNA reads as TGTGCCAGCAGCCTTGAACTAAGCTCTGGGGCCAACGTCCTGACTTTC.

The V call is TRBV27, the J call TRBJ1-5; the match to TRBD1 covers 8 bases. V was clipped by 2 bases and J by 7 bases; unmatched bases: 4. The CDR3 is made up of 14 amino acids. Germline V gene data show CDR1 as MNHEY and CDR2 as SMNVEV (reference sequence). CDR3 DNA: TGTGCCAGCAGTTTAACTGGGGACAGGCAGCCCCAGCATTTT. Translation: CASSLTGDRQPQHF.

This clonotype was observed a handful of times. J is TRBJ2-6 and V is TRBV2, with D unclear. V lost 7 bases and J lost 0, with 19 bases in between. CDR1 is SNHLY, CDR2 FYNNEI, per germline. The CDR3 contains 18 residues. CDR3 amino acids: CASTPRIALSSGANVLTF. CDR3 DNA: TGTGCCAGCACCCCTAGGATAGCTCTTAGCTCTGGGGCCAACGTCCTGACTTTC.

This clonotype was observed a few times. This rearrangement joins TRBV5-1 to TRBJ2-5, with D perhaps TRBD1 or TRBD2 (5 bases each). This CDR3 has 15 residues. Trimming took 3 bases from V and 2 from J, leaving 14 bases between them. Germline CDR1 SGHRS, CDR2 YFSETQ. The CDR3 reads CASSSQTTGQETQYF. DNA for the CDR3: TGCGCCAGCAGCTCCCAGACTACAGGACAAGAGACCCAGTACTTC. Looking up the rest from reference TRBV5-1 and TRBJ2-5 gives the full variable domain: KAGVTQTPRYLIKTRGQQVTLSCSPISGHRSVSWYQQTPGQGLQFLFEYFSETQRNKGNFPGRFSGRQFSNSRSEMNVSTLELGDSALYLCASSSQTTGQETQYFGPGTRLLVL.

CDR3 amino acids: CASSYESGQFYNEQFF. DNA of the CDR3: TGTGCCAGCAGCTACGAGTCGGGACAGTTCTACAATGAGCAGTTCTTC. The gene calls are TRBV5-6 and TRBJ2-1, with 7 bases fitting TRBD1. The germline CDR1 and CDR2 sequences are SGHDT and YYEEEE. The V gene end was trimmed by 3 bases and the J gene end by 3 bases; junction bases not matched to a gene: 9. The CDR3 is made up of 16 amino acids.

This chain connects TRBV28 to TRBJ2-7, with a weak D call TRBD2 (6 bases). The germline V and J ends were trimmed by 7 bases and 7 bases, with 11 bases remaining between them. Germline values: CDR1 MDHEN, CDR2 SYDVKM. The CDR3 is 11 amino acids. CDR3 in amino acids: CASNNGGEQYV. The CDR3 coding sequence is TGTGCCAGCAATAATGGGGGGGAGCAGTACGTC.

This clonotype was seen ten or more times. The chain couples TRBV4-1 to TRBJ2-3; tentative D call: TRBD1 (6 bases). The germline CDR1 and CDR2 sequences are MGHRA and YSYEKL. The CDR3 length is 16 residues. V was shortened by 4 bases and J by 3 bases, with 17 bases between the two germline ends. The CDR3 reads CASSRPPGVRTDTQYF. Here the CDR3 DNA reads TGCGCCAGCAGCCGACCGCCAGGGGTTCGGACAGATACGCAGTATTTT.

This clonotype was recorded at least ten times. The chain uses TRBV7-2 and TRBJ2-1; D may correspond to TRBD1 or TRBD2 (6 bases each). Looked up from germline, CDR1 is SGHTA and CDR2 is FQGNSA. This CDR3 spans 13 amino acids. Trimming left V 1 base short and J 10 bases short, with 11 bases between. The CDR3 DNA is TGTGCCAGCAGCTTAGTAGGGGGGCAGGAGCAGTTCTTC. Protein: CASSLVGGQEQFF.

In DNA form, the CDR3 reads TGTGCCAGCAGCGGCCCAGGGACAGGGTTTTCTAGGGAGCAGTACGTC. It yields the protein CASSGPGTGFSREQYV. The rearrangement joins TRBV11-2 to TRBJ2-7; 9 bases map to TRBD1. The ends lost 5 bases at V and 7 bases at J; junction bases unmatched: 15. The CDR3 extends over 16 amino acids. Germline V gene lookup returns CDR1 SGHAT and CDR2 FQNNGV.

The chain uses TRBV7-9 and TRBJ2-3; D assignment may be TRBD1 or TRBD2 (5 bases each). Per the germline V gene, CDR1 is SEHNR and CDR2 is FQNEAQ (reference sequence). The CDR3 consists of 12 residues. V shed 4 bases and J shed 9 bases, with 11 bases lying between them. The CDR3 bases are TGTGCCAGCAGCTCGGGACGGGGAACGCAGTATTTT. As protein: CASSSGRGTQYF.

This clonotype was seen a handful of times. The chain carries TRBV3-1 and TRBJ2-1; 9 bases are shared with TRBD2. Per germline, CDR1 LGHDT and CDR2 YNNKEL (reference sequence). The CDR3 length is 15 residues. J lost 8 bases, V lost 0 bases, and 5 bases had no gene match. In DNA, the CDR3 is TGTGCCAGCAGCCAAGAGCCTAGCGGGATCTATGAGCAGTTCTTC. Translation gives CASSQEPSGIYEQFF.

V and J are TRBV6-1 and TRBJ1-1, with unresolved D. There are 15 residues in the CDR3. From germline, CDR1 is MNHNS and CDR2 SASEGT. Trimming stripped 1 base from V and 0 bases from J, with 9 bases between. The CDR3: CASSEEELLNTEAFF. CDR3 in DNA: TGTGCCAGCAGTGAAGAAGAGCTCTTGAACACTGAAGCTTTCTTT.

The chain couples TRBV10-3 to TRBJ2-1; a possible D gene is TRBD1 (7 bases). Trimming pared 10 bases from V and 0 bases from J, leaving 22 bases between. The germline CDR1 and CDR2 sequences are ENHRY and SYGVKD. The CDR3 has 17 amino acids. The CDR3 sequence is CATLPEGASSSYNEQFF. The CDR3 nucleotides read TGTGCCACCCTCCCGGAGGGGGCCTCTAGCTCCTACAATGAGCAGTTCTTC.

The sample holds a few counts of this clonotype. The CDR3, as DNA: TGCGCCAGCAGCGCAGACTACGAGCAGTACTTC. Translation gives CASSADYEQYF. V and J are TRBV5-1 and TRBJ2-7; the D is unclear. V was shortened by 4 bases and J by 3 bases, with 5 bases between the two germline ends. Germline lookup yields CDR1 SGHRS and CDR2 YFSETQ. The CDR3 consists of 11 residues. The variable domain in full, completed from reference TRBV5-1 and TRBJ2-7, reads KAGVTQTPRYLIKTRGQQVTLSCSPISGHRSVSWYQQTPGQGLQFLFEYFSETQRNKGNFPGRFSGRQFSNSRSEMNVSTLELGDSALYLCASSADYEQYFGPGTRLTVT.

The CDR3 DNA reads as TGCGCCAGCAGAGAGACAGGATCCTATAATTCACCCCTCCACTTT. As protein: CASRETGSYNSPLHF. The V and J genes are TRBV5-1 and TRBJ1-6; the D gene is possibly TRBD1 (6 bases). V was trimmed by 5 bases and J by 1 base, leaving 10 bases between them. This CDR3 has 15 amino acids. Germline CDR1 is SGHRS and CDR2 is YFSETQ.

CDR3 residues: CATSKFRGTEAFF. The CDR3 DNA follows: TGTGCCACCAGCAAATTCAGGGGCACTGAAGCTTTCTTT. V gene TRBV15 combines with J gene TRBJ1-1; D perhaps matches TRBD1 (6 bases). The germline CDR1 and CDR2 sequences are LNHNV and YYDKDF (reference sequence). V was pared by 4 bases and J by 4 bases, with 10 bases between. The CDR3 loop spans 13 amino acids. The variable domain in full, with the rest retrieved from reference TRBV15 and TRBJ1-1, is DAMVIQNPRYQVTQFGKPVTLSCSQTLNHNVMYWYQQKSSQAPKLLFHYYDKDFNNEADTPDNFQSRRPNTSFCFLDIRSPGLGDTAMYLCATSKFRGTEAFFGQGTRLTVV.

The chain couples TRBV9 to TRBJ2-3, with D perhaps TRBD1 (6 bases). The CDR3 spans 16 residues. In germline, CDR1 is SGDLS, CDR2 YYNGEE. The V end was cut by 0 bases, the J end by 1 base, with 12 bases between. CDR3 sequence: CASSVATGHGTDTQYF. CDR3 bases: TGTGCCAGCAGCGTAGCTACAGGGCACGGCACAGATACGCAGTATTTT.

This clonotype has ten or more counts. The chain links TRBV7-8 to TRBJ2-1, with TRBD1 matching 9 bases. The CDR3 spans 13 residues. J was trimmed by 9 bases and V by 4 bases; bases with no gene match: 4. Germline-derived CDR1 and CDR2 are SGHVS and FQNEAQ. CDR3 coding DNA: TGTGCCAGCAGCTCCGGGACAGGGATTGAGCAGTTCTTC. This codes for CASSSGTGIEQFF. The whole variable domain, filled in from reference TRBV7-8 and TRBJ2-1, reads GAGVSQSPRYKVAKRGQDVALRCDPISGHVSLFWYQQALGQGPEFLTYFQNEAQLDKSGLPSDRFFAERPEGSVSTLKIQRTQQEDSAVYLCASSSGTGIEQFFGPGTRLTVL.

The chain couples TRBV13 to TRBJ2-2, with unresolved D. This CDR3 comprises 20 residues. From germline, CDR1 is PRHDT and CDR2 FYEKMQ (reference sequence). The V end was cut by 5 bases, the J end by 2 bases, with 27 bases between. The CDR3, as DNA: TGTGCCAGCAGCAGAAAGAAAACCATTTCCAGAACCTTTAACACCGGGGAGCTGTTTTTT. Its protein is CASSRKKTISRTFNTGELFF.

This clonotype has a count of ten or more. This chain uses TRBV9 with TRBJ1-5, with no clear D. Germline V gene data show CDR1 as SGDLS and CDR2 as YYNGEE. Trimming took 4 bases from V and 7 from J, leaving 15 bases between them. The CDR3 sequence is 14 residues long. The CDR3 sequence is CASSTGLLGQPQHF. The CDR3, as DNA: TGTGCCAGCAGCACGGGCCTCCTGGGCCAGCCCCAGCATTTT.

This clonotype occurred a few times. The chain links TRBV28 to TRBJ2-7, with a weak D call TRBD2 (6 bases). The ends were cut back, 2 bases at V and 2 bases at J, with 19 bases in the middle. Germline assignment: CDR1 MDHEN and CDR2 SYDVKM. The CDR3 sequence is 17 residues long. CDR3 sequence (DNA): TGTGCCAGCAGTTTACCCACGGGCGGGACTGGGACCTACGAGCAGTACTTC. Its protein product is CASSLPTGGTGTYEQYF. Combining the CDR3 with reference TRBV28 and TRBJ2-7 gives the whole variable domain DVKVTQSSRYLVKRTGEKVFLECVQDMDHENMFWYRQDPGLGLRLIYFSYDVKMKEKGDIPEGYSVSREKKERFSLILESASTNQTSMYLCASSLPTGGTGTYEQYFGPGTRLTVT.

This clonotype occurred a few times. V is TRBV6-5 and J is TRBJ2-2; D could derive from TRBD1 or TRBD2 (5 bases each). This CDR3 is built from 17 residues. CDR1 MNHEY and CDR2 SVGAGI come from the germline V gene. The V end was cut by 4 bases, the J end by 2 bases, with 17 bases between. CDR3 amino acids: CASSSAMGPLNTGELFF. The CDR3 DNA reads TGTGCCAGCAGTTCTGCGATGGGACCGTTAAACACCGGGGAGCTGTTTTTT.